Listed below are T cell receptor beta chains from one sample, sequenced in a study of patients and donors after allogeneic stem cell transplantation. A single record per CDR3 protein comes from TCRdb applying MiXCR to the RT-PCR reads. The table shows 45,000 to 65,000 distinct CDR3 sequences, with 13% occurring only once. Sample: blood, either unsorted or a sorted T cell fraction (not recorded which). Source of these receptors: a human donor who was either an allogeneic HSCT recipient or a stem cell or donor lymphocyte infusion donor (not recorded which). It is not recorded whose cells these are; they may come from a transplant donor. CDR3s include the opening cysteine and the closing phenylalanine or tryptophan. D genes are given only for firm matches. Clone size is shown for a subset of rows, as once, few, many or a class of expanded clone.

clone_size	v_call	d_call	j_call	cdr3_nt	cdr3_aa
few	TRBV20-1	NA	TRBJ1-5	TGCAGTGCTAGAGGGGAAGGCGGTCAGCCCCAGCATTTT	CSARGEGGQPQHF
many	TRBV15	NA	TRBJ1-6	TGTGCCACCAGCGTCCCCGGCCGTATGAATTCACCCCTCCACTTT	CATSVPGRMNSPLHF
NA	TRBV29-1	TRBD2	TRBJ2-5	TGCAGCGTCTTGACTAGCGGGAAGGAGACCCAGTACTTC	CSVLTSGKETQYF
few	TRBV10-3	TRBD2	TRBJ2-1	TGTGCCATCACCAACGGGAGGTTGGATGAGCAGTTCTTC	CAITNGRLDEQFF
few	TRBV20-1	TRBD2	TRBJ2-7	TGCAGTGCTAGGCCTCCCGGGACTAGTTGGTACGAGCAGTACTTC	CSARPPGTSWYEQYF
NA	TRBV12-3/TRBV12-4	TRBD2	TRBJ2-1	TGTGCCAGCAGTCCCGGGACTAGCGGGAGTATCTACAATGAGCAGTTCTTC	CASSPGTSGSIYNEQFF
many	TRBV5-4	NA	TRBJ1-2	TGTGCCAGCAGCTTGGAATTTGGGGGCGGTGGCTACACCTTC	CASSLEFGGGGYTF
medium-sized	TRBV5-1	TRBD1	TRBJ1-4	TGCGCCAGCAGCTTCCTCGGACAGGATGAAAAACTGTTTTTT	CASSFLGQDEKLFF
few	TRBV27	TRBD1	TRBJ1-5	TGTGCCAGCAGCCGACAGGGAAGCGGGCAGCCCCAGCATTTT	CASSRQGSGQPQHF
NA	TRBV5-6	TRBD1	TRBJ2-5	TGTGCCAGCAGCTTGACCCTGACAGGGAGTGAGACCCAGTACTTC	CASSLTLTGSETQYF
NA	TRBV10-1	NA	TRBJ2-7	TGCGCCAGCAGTGAAGAGGTTAACTACGAGCAGTACTTC	CASSEEVNYEQYF
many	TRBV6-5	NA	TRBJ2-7	TGTGCCAGCAGTGGACAGCGGGCTTCCTACGAGCAGTACTTC	CASSGQRASYEQYF
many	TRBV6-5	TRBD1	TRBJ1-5	TGTGCCAGCAGTTACAGGGGGCAGGGTCAGCCCCAGCATTTT	CASSYRGQGQPQHF
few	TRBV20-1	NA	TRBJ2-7	TGCAGTGCTAGTACCCCAGGACAGAATGGCGAGCAGTACTTC	CSASTPGQNGEQYF
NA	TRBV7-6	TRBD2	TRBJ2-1	TGTGCCAGCAGCTTAGGGACTAGCGGGAGGGTCCCCGGGGATGAGCAGTTCTTC	CASSLGTSGRVPGDEQFF
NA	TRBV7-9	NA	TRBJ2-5	TGTGCCAGCAGCGCCGACACGATGCAAGAGACCCAGTACTTC	CASSADTMQETQYF
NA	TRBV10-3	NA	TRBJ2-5	TGTGCCATCAGCCCCATCCGCGACAGGGAGGGCCAAGAGACCCAGTACTTC	CAISPIRDREGQETQYF
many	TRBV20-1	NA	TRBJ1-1	TGCAGTGCTAGAGATCCCCTTACTGAAGCTTTCTTT	CSARDPLTEAFF
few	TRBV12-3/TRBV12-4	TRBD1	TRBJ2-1	TGTGCCAGCAGGATCCGGGACAGGGGATACAATGAGCAGTTCTTC	CASRIRDRGYNEQFF
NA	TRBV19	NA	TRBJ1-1	TGTGCCAGTAGCCAACAGGGGAACACTGAAGCTTTCTTT	CASSQQGNTEAFF
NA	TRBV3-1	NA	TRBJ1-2	TGTGCCAGCAGCCAACTCCGGGACACCTTAAAATACACCTTC	CASSQLRDTLKYTF
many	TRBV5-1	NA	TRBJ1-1	TGCGCCAGCAGCTTGGAGGGGGGGAACACTGAAGCTTTCTTT	CASSLEGGNTEAFF
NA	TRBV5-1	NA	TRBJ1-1	TGCGCCAGCAGCTACAGGGTGAACACTGAAGCTTTCTTT	CASSYRVNTEAFF
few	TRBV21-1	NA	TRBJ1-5	TGTGCCAGCAGCCAAGGTTTACAGGGGGGGCTCTATAGCAATCAGCCCCAGCATTTT	CASSQGLQGGLYSNQPQHF
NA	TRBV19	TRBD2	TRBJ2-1	TGTGCCAGTAGTATTTTACCATTAGCGGGAGGAACCTACAATGAGCAGTTCTTC	CASSILPLAGGTYNEQFF
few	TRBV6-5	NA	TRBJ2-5	TGTGCCAGCAGTACGGACAGGGAGGGGCAAGAGACCCAGTACTTC	CASSTDREGQETQYF
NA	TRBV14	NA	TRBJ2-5	TGTGCCAGCAGCCACATACAAGAGACCCAGTACTTC	CASSHIQETQYF
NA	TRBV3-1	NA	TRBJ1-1	TGTGCCAGCAGCTTCGGATATGGCGCTTTCTTT	CASSFGYGAFF